These 30 T cell receptor beta chains were sequenced from one sample in a study of human T cells and chemical hapten exposure. One entry per CDR3 protein results from TCRdb running MiXCR on the RACE reads. Of around 60,000 distinct CDR3 sequences in the sample, about 6.7% were seen once. The time point was: pre-sensitization, week 0. Documented treatment: therapeutic diphenylcyclopropenone sensitization with weekly scalp DPC. The sequencing used whole blood, collected in connection with sensitization to the hapten diphenylcyclopropenone (DPC). The origin of the receptors is a woman in her thirties with alopecia areata. Some clones in this sample may be carry-over from other donors' samples.

As concerns this clonotype: Compared with germline, one end of the junction differs, possibly owing to a read error. The J gene is TRBJ2-1, the V gene TRBV6-5; weak D call: TRBD2 (6 bases). Germline V CDR1 and CDR2: MNHEY, SVGAGI. This CDR3 contains 13 residues. DNA of the CDR3: TGTGCCAGCAGTCACTCGGACGGGGGTGAGCAGTTCTTC. As protein: CASSHSDGGEQFF.

This clonotype was observed at least ten times. The J gene is TRBJ2-2, the V gene TRBV7-9; 10 nucleotides match TRBD1. Germline V lookup: CDR1 SEHNR, CDR2 FQNEAQ (reference sequence). The ends lost 5 bases at V and 2 bases at J; junction bases unmatched: 5. The CDR3 is 16 residues long. CDR3 residues: CASSPDRGHNTGELFF. CDR3 sequence (DNA): TGTGCCAGCAGCCCTGACAGGGGGCATAACACCGGGGAGCTGTTTTTT.

This clonotype appeared a few times. This rearrangement joins TRBV2 to TRBJ2-7, with 8 positions matching TRBD1. V was pared by 5 bases and J by 7 bases, with 7 bases of the junction left unmatched. CDR1 is SNHLY, CDR2 FYNNEI, per germline. The CDR3 is made up of 13 amino acids. CDR3: CASSRGQALEQYF. CDR3 nucleotide sequence: TGTGCCAGCAGTAGGGGACAGGCCTTGGAGCAGTACTTC.

The table lists this clonotype with a few counts. The chain combines TRBV30 with TRBJ1-2; 7 bases match TRBD1. This CDR3 comprises 14 residues. V was pared by 3 bases and J by 2 bases, with 6 bases of the junction left unmatched. CDR1 and CDR2 from the germline V gene are GTSNPN and SVGIG (reference sequence). This CDR3 reads CAWRGGSGNYGYTF. CDR3 bases: TGTGCCTGGAGAGGGGGCAGTGGGAACTATGGCTACACCTTC.

This clonotype was seen repeatedly, ten times or more. The chain employs TRBV6-6 and TRBJ1-1, with no clear D. This CDR3 is built from 12 residues. The V end was cut by 4 bases, the J end by 8 bases, with 11 bases between. The germline gives CDR1 MNHNY, CDR2 SVGAGI (reference sequence). The CDR3 DNA reads TGTGCCAGCAGTTTGTCGGGGTGGGAAGCTTTCTTT. Its translation: CASSLSGWEAFF.

This clonotype was picked up many times. The rearrangement uses TRBV30 and TRBJ1-4; 10 bases agree with TRBD1. J was trimmed by 8 bases and V by 0 bases; bases with no gene match: 9. The CDR3 length is 16 residues. The germline CDR1 and CDR2 sequences are GTSNPN and SVGIG (reference sequence). This CDR3 reads CAWSVGIGTGDEKLFF. The CDR3 DNA reads as TGTGCCTGGAGTGTAGGGATCGGGACAGGGGACGAAAAACTGTTTTTT.

This clonotype was counted ten times or more. The rearrangement joins TRBV29-1 to TRBJ2-3; D possibly corresponds to TRBD1 (5 bases). The V end lost 6 bases, the J end lost 2 bases, and 9 bases lay between the germline ends. Germline lookup yields CDR1 SQVTM and CDR2 ANQGSEA. The CDR3 contains 12 residues. As DNA, the CDR3 is TGCAGCGTAGTAGGGGTCACAGATACGCAGTATTTT. It encodes CSVVGVTDTQYF.

The sample holds many counts of this clonotype. This chain links TRBV12-3 or TRBV12-4 with TRBJ2-6; 10 bases line up with TRBD1. The V and J ends lost 6 bases and 4 bases, in that order; junction bases with no gene match: 9. The CDR3 has 17 amino acids. The CDR3: CASSSLDRGPGANVLTF. The CDR3 DNA reads as TGTGCCAGCAGCTCCCTCGACAGGGGGCCCGGGGCCAACGTCCTGACTTTC.

This clonotype occurred many times. The chain uses TRBV2 and TRBJ1-2; 8 nucleotides align to TRBD1. V lost 8 bases to trimming and J lost 3 bases; unmatched junction nucleotides: 8. The germline V gene encodes CDR1 SNHLY and CDR2 FYNNEI. This CDR3 comprises 14 residues. The CDR3, as DNA: TGTGCCAGCGTCCCCCAGGGGGCTGACTATGGCTACACCTTC. Amino acids: CASVPQGADYGYTF.

This clonotype was detected ten times or more. V usage is TRBV12-3 or TRBV12-4 and J usage is TRBJ1-4; D is perhaps TRBD1 (5 bases). This CDR3 has 15 amino acids. V lost 4 bases and J 8 bases, leaving 17 bases between the germline ends. The CDR3 region is CASSSETSRDEKLFF. The CDR3 DNA reads TGTGCCAGCAGTTCCGAGACTAGTAGGGACGAAAAACTGTTTTTT.

The table lists this clonotype with many counts. This sequence joins TRBV7-9 and TRBJ1-2, with TRBD1 matching 11 bases. The V and J ends lost 4 bases and 3 bases, in that order; junction bases with no gene match: 4. Germline values: CDR1 SEHNR, CDR2 FQNEAQ (reference sequence). CDR3 size: 15 residues. The CDR3 is CASSSDRGRDYGYTF. The DNA for the CDR3 is TGTGCCAGCAGCTCGGACAGGGGGCGGGACTATGGCTACACCTTC.

This clonotype was recorded at least ten times. The chain combines TRBV3-1 with TRBJ1-2; TRBD1 matches at 10 bases. The CDR3 totals 15 residues. CDR1 LGHDT and CDR2 YNNKEL come from the germline V gene (reference sequence). Germline trimming cut 1 base from V and 7 bases from J; bases unmatched to any gene: 6. The DNA for the CDR3 is TGTGCCAGCAGCCAAGGGGACAGGGGTTTTGGTGGCTACACCTTC. This translates into CASSQGDRGFGGYTF.

J is TRBJ2-3 and V is TRBV7-9, with D unresolved. The CDR3 totals 16 residues. The V gene lost 2 bases and the J gene lost 1 base, with 13 bases spanning the gap. Germline V gene sequence: CDR1 SEHNR, CDR2 FQNEAQ (reference sequence). The chain's CDR3 is CASSLSRPPGTDTQYF. CDR3 nucleotide sequence: TGTGCCAGCAGCTTAAGTCGGCCACCTGGCACAGATACGCAGTATTTT.

This clonotype showed up many times. The V and J genes are TRBV6-4 and TRBJ2-3, with 12 bases identical to TRBD2. The V segment lost 0 bases and the J segment 4 bases; nucleotides outside the gene matches: 2. CDR3 length: 16 amino acids. CDR1 is MRHNA and CDR2 is SNTAGT in the germline V gene. CDR3 protein: CASSDSSSGGADTQYF. DNA of the CDR3: TGTGCCAGCAGTGACTCGTCTAGCGGGGGGGCAGATACGCAGTATTTT.

In its sample, this clonotype was seen many times. The chain carries TRBV7-3 and TRBJ1-6; D remains ambiguous. The CDR3 is 13 residues long. Germline CDR1 SGHTA, CDR2 FQGTGA. Trimming removed 1 base from V and 8 bases from J, with 6 bases in between. CDR3: CASSLSSHSPLHF. Written as DNA, the CDR3 is TGTGCCAGCAGCTTAAGTAGCCATTCACCCCTCCACTTT. The variable domain in full, with the rest retrieved from reference TRBV7-3 and TRBJ1-6, is GAGVSQTPSNKVTEKGKYVELRCDPISGHTALYWYRQSLGQGPEFLIYFQGTGAADDSGLPNDRFFAVRPEGSVSTLKIQRTERGDSAVYLCASSLSSHSPLHFGNGTRLTVT.

This clonotype has ten or more counts. The chain carries TRBV2 and TRBJ1-5; weak D call: TRBD1 (5 bases). This CDR3 contains 15 residues. Trimming shortened V by 1 base and J by 9 bases, and 16 bases separated the two germline ends. CDR1 is SNHLY and CDR2 is FYNNEI in the germline V gene. The CDR3 here is CASSEEGTAITPQHF. CDR3 in DNA: TGTGCCAGCAGTGAAGAGGGGACCGCAATCACGCCCCAGCATTTT. Using reference TRBV2 and TRBJ1-5 for the parts outside the CDR3, the full variable domain is EPEVTQTPSHQVTQMGQEVILRCVPISNHLYFYWYRQILGQKVEFLVSFYNNEISEKSEIFDDQFSVERPDGSNFTLKIRSTKLEDSAMYFCASSEEGTAITPQHFGDGTRLSIL.

This clonotype occurred many times. V is TRBV6-2 or TRBV6-3 and J is TRBJ2-3; perhaps TRBD2 as D (6 bases). V lost 2 bases and J lost 3, with 6 bases in between. The CDR3 is made up of 13 amino acids. Per the germline V gene, CDR1 is MNHEY and CDR2 is SVGEGT. This chain's CDR3 is CASSYRETDTQYF. Written as DNA, the CDR3 is TGTGCCAGCAGTTACCGGGAGACAGATACGCAGTATTTT.

Note on this clonotype: This clone may be a read error of a much larger clone one base away. The rearrangement uses TRBV30 and TRBJ1-3; D call uncertain. In germline, CDR1 is GTSNPN, CDR2 SVGIG (reference sequence). The CDR3 has 13 residues. The CDR3 nucleotides are TGTGTCTACGAAAGGCCTTCTGGAAACACCATATATTTT. Translated: CVYERPSGNTIYF.

This clonotype was picked up many times. The V gene is TRBV12-3 or TRBV12-4, the J gene TRBJ1-1; D ambiguous. The CDR3 runs 13 residues. Trimming removed 7 bases from V and 4 bases from J, with 13 bases in between. Here the CDR3 reads CASNTRGATEAFF. The CDR3 region has the DNA TGTGCCAGCAACACACGGGGTGCCACTGAAGCTTTCTTT.

This clonotype appeared many times. The chain recombines TRBV29-1 with TRBJ2-5, with unresolved D. Germline V gene sequence: CDR1 SQVTM, CDR2 ANQGSEA. Trimming stripped 4 bases from V and 5 bases from J, with 11 bases between. This CDR3 has 12 residues. CDR3 sequence reads: CSVGPGLETQYF. As DNA, the CDR3 is TGCAGCGTTGGCCCCGGCTTGGAGACCCAGTACTTC.

The table lists this clonotype with many counts. The chain is built from TRBV30 and TRBJ2-3, with D unclear. Germline loops: CDR1 GTSNPN, CDR2 SVGIG (reference sequence). The ends were cut back, 2 bases at V and 5 bases at J, with 5 bases in the middle. The CDR3 extends over 11 amino acids. Here the CDR3 reads CAWSFEDTQYF. The CDR3 nucleotides read TGTGCCTGGAGTTTCGAAGATACGCAGTATTTT. Complete variable domain (other parts from reference TRBV30 and TRBJ2-3): SQTIHQWPATLVQPVGSPLSLECTVEGTSNPNLYWYRQAAGRGLQLLFYSVGIGQISSEVPQNLSASRPQDRQFILSSKKLLLSDSGFYLCAWSFEDTQYFGPGTRLTVL.

This chain links TRBV12-3 or TRBV12-4 with TRBJ2-2, with 8 bases matching TRBD2. This CDR3 contains 14 residues. After removal of 8 bases from V and 4 bases from J, the junction contained 6 bases not matched to a gene. The CDR3: CASAAGASTGELFF. CDR3 nucleotide sequence: TGTGCCAGCGCAGCGGGGGCGAGCACCGGGGAGCTGTTTTTT.

This clonotype was counted many times. The V and J genes are TRBV5-1 and TRBJ1-1; D might be TRBD1 (5 bases). Germline V gene sequence: CDR1 SGHRS, CDR2 YFSETQ. With 3 bases removed from V and 0 bases from J, the gap between germline ends came to 9 bases. The CDR3 extends over 14 amino acids. The CDR3 DNA follows: TGCGCCAGCAGCTCGGGGGTCCTGAACACTGAAGCTTTCTTT. Amino acid sequence: CASSSGVLNTEAFF.

This clonotype was counted many times. The chain couples TRBV7-2 to TRBJ1-1; D unclear. Trimming removed 2 bases at V and 7 bases at J, with 11 bases between. The CDR3 has 13 residues. The germline gives CDR1 SGHTA, CDR2 FQGNSA. CDR3 nucleotide sequence: TGTGCCAGCAGCTTATTCCCAGCACATGAAGCTTTCTTT. The encoded protein is CASSLFPAHEAFF.

In this sample, this clonotype turned up many times. This chain uses TRBV9 with TRBJ1-1; D not certain. The CDR3 runs to 17 residues. Trimming stripped 0 bases from V and 6 bases from J, with 21 bases between. Germline-derived CDR1 and CDR2 are SGDLS and YYNGEE. As DNA, the CDR3 is TGTGCCAGCAGCGTAGCGCCCCAGGCCGGCCATATGGCTGAAGCTTTCTTT. This sequence encodes CASSVAPQAGHMAEAFF.

This clonotype was seen more than once but under ten times. The rearrangement links TRBV4-2 to TRBJ1-1; 9 bases are a match to TRBD1. Looked up from germline, CDR1 is LGHNA and CDR2 is YNFKEQ. This CDR3 contains 18 residues. V trimming: 1 base; J trimming: 0 bases; junction bases outside the gene matches: 9. The CDR3 loop reads CASSQAVGTGSMNTEAFF. The CDR3 nucleotides read TGTGCCAGCAGCCAAGCTGTCGGGACAGGGTCAATGAACACTGAAGCTTTCTTT.

The V and J genes are TRBV11-2 and TRBJ1-1, with 7 bases fitting TRBD1. Germline-derived CDR1 and CDR2 are SGHAT and FQNNGV. The CDR3 has 15 residues. Losses at the gene ends were 5 bases for V and 2 bases for J; bases not matched to a gene: 8. The CDR3 region is CASSTRRTGNTEAFF. The CDR3, as DNA: TGTGCCAGCAGCACCCGACGGACAGGTAACACTGAAGCTTTCTTT.

CDR3 nucleotides: TGTGCCAGCAGCCCACCTCCCTGCAGGGGGGTCGATGAGCAGTTCTTC. It translates to CASSPPPCRGVDEQFF. The chain is built from TRBV11-2 and TRBJ2-1; TRBD1 is a possible D gene (7 bases). The V gene's germline CDR1 is SGHAT and CDR2 FQNNGV. The V end lost 5 bases, the J end lost 8 bases, and 22 bases lay between the germline ends. The CDR3 totals 16 residues.

Many counts were recorded for this clonotype. The chain is built from TRBV6-6 and TRBJ2-1; D not resolved. The CDR3 runs 13 residues. Trimming shortened V by 0 bases and J by 7 bases, and 7 bases separated the two germline ends. The V gene's germline CDR1 is MNHNY and CDR2 SVGAGI (reference sequence). CDR3 coding DNA: TGTGCCAGCAGTTACTCGACAAGAAATGAGCAGTTCTTC. Translating gives CASSYSTRNEQFF.

This clonotype was seen a handful of times. J is TRBJ1-2 and V is TRBV29-1; D may be TRBD1 (5 bases). The germline V and J ends were trimmed by 7 bases and 2 bases, with 8 bases remaining between them. The CDR3 totals 11 residues. CDR1 and CDR2 (germline): SQVTM, ANQGSEA. DNA for the CDR3: TGCAGCGCTGGGGACAACTATGGCTACACCTTC. Translation: CSAGDNYGYTF. Complete variable domain (other parts from reference TRBV29-1 and TRBJ1-2): SAVISQKPSRDICQRGTSLTIQCQVDSQVTMMFWYRQQPGQSLTLIATANQGSEATYESGFVIDKFPISRPNLTFSTLTVSNMSPEDSSIYLCSAGDNYGYTFGSGTRLTVV.